Each of the 14 T cell receptor beta chains below was sequenced from the same sample in a study of naive and memory T cell subsets. The beta constant-region primer was an equimolar mix of two oligonucleotides covering TRBC1 and TRBC2. MiXCR was run by TCRdb on the UMI-ligation and nested PCR reads, yielding one entry per CDR3 protein. The data hold 37,000 or so distinct CDR3 sequences, with roughly 13% observed a single time. The specimen was effector memory CD4+ T cells from blood. Subset in this sample: effector memory, CD45RA- CD27-. Receptors originate from a human donor in good health.

This clonotype has at least ten counts. V gene TRBV6-2 or TRBV6-3 combines with J gene TRBJ2-7; D may be TRBD2 (5 bases). CDR1 and CDR2 from the germline V gene are MNHEY and SVGEGT. CDR3 size: 15 residues. Trimming removed 3 bases at V and 1 base at J, with 13 bases between. As DNA, the CDR3 is TGTGCCAGCAGTTATCTTGGTGAGGGTTCCTACGAGCAGTACTTC. Its protein is CASSYLGEGSYEQYF.

This clonotype was observed at least ten times. The chain combines TRBV6-2 or TRBV6-3 with TRBJ1-2; TRBD1 might be the D (5 bases). The CDR3 is 14 residues long. CDR1 is MNHEY, CDR2 SVGEGT, per germline. V was trimmed by 4 bases and J by 4 bases, leaving 13 bases between them. CDR3 amino acids: CASSSRVTSYGYTF. The CDR3 DNA sequence: TGTGCCAGCAGTTCCAGGGTTACGAGCTATGGCTACACCTTC.

The chain employs TRBV2 and TRBJ2-7, with D tentatively TRBD1 (6 bases). CDR1 and CDR2 from the germline V gene are SNHLY and FYNNEI. The CDR3 length is 15 residues. V lost 1 base and J 3 bases, leaving 13 bases between the germline ends. CDR3 residues: CASSEEQGMGYEQYF. CDR3 nucleotide sequence: TGTGCCAGCAGTGAAGAACAGGGAATGGGCTACGAGCAGTACTTC.

The table lists this clonotype with many counts. The V call is TRBV28, the J call TRBJ2-3, with TRBD2 identical over 7 bases. CDR3 length: 15 residues. V was pared by 10 bases and J by 2 bases, with 12 bases of the junction left unmatched. Germline CDR1 reads MDHEN; CDR2 reads SYDVKM. DNA for the CDR3: TGTGCCACCAAATGGAGACTAGCCTCCACAGATACGCAGTATTTT. It translates to CATKWRLASTDTQYF.

The rearrangement links TRBV18 to TRBJ2-1, with a weak D call TRBD1 (6 bases). The germline V gene encodes CDR1 KGHSH and CDR2 LQKENI. V was trimmed by 3 bases and J by 0 bases, leaving 12 bases between them. This CDR3 comprises 16 residues. The CDR3 region has the DNA TGTGCCAGCTCACCCGGACAGTTTAGCTCCTACAATGAGCAGTTCTTC. As protein: CASSPGQFSSYNEQFF.

The genes are TRBV28 and TRBJ1-1; D perhaps matches TRBD1 (5 bases). CDR1 and CDR2 from the germline V gene are MDHEN and SYDVKM. The CDR3 loop spans 15 amino acids. Trimming removed 4 bases from V and 4 bases from J, with 16 bases in between. CDR3 DNA sequence: TGTGCCAGCAGTTCACCCCGTCAGGGACGCACTGAAGCTTTCTTT. It encodes CASSSPRQGRTEAFF.

This clonotype was seen a few times. The V and J genes are TRBV4-3 and TRBJ2-1; 9 bases line up with TRBD2. This CDR3 comprises 16 residues. Germline V gene lookup returns CDR1 LGHNA and CDR2 YSLEER. V dropped 0 bases and J dropped 2; count of bases not matched to a gene: 2. CDR3 in amino acids: CASSQDLAGTYNEQFF. DNA of the CDR3: TGCGCCAGCAGCCAAGATCTAGCGGGAACCTACAATGAGCAGTTCTTC.

This clonotype is medium-sized (0.01 to 0.1%). V usage is TRBV29-1 and J usage is TRBJ2-3; D may match TRBD1 or TRBD2 (5 bases each). The CDR3 totals 13 residues. CDR1 and CDR2 (germline): SQVTM, ANQGSEA. The ends were cut back, 4 bases at V and 4 bases at J, with 12 bases in the middle. CDR3 DNA: TGCAGCGTTGGTCCCCAGGGAGCAGATACGCAGTATTTT. Translation gives CSVGPQGADTQYF.

The rearrangement links TRBV24-1 to TRBJ2-3; D is uncertain. Deletions cut 6 bases from V and 2 bases from J, with 8 bases between. The germline V gene has CDR1 KGHDR and CDR2 SFDVKD. This CDR3 is built from 13 residues. CDR3 bases: TGTGCCACCAGTACTACGTACACAGATACGCAGTATTTT. This codes for CATSTTYTDTQYF.

This clonotype was seen more than once but under ten times. The chain employs TRBV5-6 and TRBJ2-1; D could derive from TRBD1 or TRBD2 (6 bases each). The germline gives CDR1 SGHDT, CDR2 YYEEEE. V was clipped by 3 bases and J by 3 bases, with 13 bases between them. CDR3 length equals 15 residues. CDR3 region: CASSYRRGHYNEQFF. CDR3 DNA: TGTGCCAGCAGCTATCGGCGGGGACACTACAATGAGCAGTTCTTC.

The CDR3 protein is CASSGVGVMNTEAFF. CDR3 nucleotide sequence: TGCGCCAGCAGCGGCGTAGGAGTCATGAACACTGAAGCTTTCTTT. This chain links TRBV5-1 with TRBJ1-1; D not certain. The germline V gene encodes CDR1 SGHRS and CDR2 YFSETQ. V lost 4 bases, J lost 0 bases, and 13 bases lay in between. This CDR3 contains 15 residues.

The chain has TRBV20-1 and TRBJ2-7; a weak D match, TRBD2 (5 bases). There are 12 residues in the CDR3. Germline V gives CDR1 DFQATT, CDR2 SNEGSKA (reference sequence). V was trimmed by 6 bases and J by 3 bases, leaving 12 bases between them. For the CDR3, the DNA is TGCAGTGCAGAGGGCCTATTCTACGAGCAGTACTTC. The encoded protein is CSAEGLFYEQYF.

A few counts support this clonotype. This chain connects TRBV29-1 to TRBJ2-4; D might be TRBD1 or TRBD2, each matching 7 bases. The CDR3 runs 17 residues. V lost 1 base, J lost 1 base, and 17 bases lay in between. Germline lookup yields CDR1 SQVTM and CDR2 ANQGSEA. CDR3 residues: CSVEAGGGWYAKNIQYF. The CDR3 DNA is TGCAGCGTTGAAGCAGGGGGAGGGTGGTATGCCAAAAACATTCAGTACTTC.

The J gene is TRBJ2-5, the V gene TRBV9, with 11 bases that match TRBD2. Germline-derived CDR1 and CDR2 are SGDLS and YYNGEE. The junction had 5 bases not matched to a gene; V was cut back by 3 bases and J by 1 base. The CDR3 has 16 residues. In DNA form, the CDR3 reads TGTGCCAGCAGCGCGGGACTAGCGGAGACCCAAGAGACCCAGTACTTC. Protein: CASSAGLAETQETQYF.